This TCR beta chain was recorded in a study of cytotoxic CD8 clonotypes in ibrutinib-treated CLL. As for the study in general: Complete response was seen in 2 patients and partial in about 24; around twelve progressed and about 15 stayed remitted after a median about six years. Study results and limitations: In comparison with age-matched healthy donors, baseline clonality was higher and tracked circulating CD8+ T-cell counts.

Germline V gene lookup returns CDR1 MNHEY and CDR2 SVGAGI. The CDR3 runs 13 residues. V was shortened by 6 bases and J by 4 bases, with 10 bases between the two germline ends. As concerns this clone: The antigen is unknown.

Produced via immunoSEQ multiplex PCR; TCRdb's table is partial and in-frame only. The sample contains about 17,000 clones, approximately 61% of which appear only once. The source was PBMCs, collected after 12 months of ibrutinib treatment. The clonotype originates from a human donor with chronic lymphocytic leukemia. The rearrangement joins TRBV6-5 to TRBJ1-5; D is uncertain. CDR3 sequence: CASRGGLNQPQHF. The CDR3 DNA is TGTGCCAGCAGGGGCGGCCTTAATCAGCCCCAGCATTTT.